This TCR beta chain emerged from a study of cytomegalovirus exposure and HLA in healthy donors. The CDR3 sequence is 16 residues long. Germline CDR1 is MGHRA and CDR2 is YSYEKL. V was clipped by 0 bases and J by 8 bases; unmatched bases: 11. The primer mix had 60 Vbeta and 13 Jbeta primers. The protocol was immunoSEQ multiplex PCR, while the TCRdb copy is restricted to in-frame clones and leaves out a portion. The repertoire has around 30,000 clones, approximately 87% of them found once; the top ten carry approximately 2.6%. Sequencing was done on a sample of PBMCs. The chain has TRBV4-1 and TRBJ1-1; 8 bases map to TRBD1. The clonotype comes from a boy younger than 18 in good health and CMV-seronegative. This CDR3 reads CASSQERAGGLIEAFF. The CDR3 coding sequence is TGCGCCAGCAGCCAAGAACGCGCAGGGGGCCTGATAGAAGCTTTCTTT.